This TCR beta chain comes out of a study of blood T cell repertoires in COVID-19. Only one count was recorded for this clone. Categorization into cohorts depended on clinical history that participants reported. The CDR3 sequence is 16 residues long. Trimming pared 4 bases from V and 3 bases from J, leaving 17 bases between. Looked up from germline, CDR1 is SGHTA and CDR2 is FQGNSA. The assay was immunoSEQ multiplex PCR, and TCRdb's table has in-frame clones only and misses some. The sample has under 300,000 clones, 80% to 90% seen once. This TCR derives from a woman aged 18-29 years who had recovered from COVID-19. The sequenced sample was PBMCs or T cells enriched from blood (not recorded which). V and J are TRBV7-2 and TRBJ2-3, with D perhaps matching TRBD2 (7 bases). The CDR3 reads CASSSREGGLTDTQYF. In nucleotides, the CDR3 is TGTGCCAGCAGCTCCCGAGAGGGGGGGCTAACAGATACGCAGTATTTT. Variable domain in full (rest from reference TRBV7-2 and TRBJ2-3): GAGVSQSPSNKVTEKGKDVELRCDPISGHTALYWYRQSLGQGLEFLIYFQGNSAPDKSGLPSDRFSAERTGGSVSTLTIQRTQQEDSAVYLCASSSREGGLTDTQYFGPGTRLTVL.